This TCR beta chain was recovered during a study of cytomegalovirus exposure and HLA in healthy donors. The donors were healthy bone marrow donors. Study-wide findings and caveats: Previously analyzed data showed that most TCR beta V segments were productive at a frequency of about 87% or about 30%. DRB1 showed the most TCR associations and HLA-C the fewest in a later analysis, as rates varied by HLA locus. What a later analysis reportedly showed was that an Asian-associated ancestry cluster had fewer N-insertions than the roughly 700-donor mean.

Germline V gene lookup returns CDR1 ENHRY and CDR2 SYGVKD. The ends were cut back, 4 bases at V and 1 base at J, with 8 bases in the middle. The CDR3 loop spans 14 amino acids. Primers: 60 Vbeta forward and 13 Jbeta reverse. Here immunoSEQ multiplex PCR was the method, and the copy in TCRdb shows in-frame clones only, minus some. This sample has 130,000 to 150,000 clones, with about 74% found just once. Of note for this clone: Its antigen is as yet unknown.

The V gene is TRBV10-3, the J gene TRBJ1-5; D gene unclear. The sequencing input was PBMCs. The TCR originated in a man between 18 and 29 years old in good health and CMV-seropositive. CDR3: CAISGGVSNQPQHF. The CDR3 DNA follows: TGTGCCATCAGTGGGGGAGTGAGCAATCAGCCCCAGCATTTT.